The next 21 T cell receptor beta chains were all read from a single sample in a study of T cell repertoires in cytomegalovirus infection. Each CDR3 protein gets one entry after TCRdb re-called the reads with MiXCR. The repertoire holds about 140,000 distinct CDR3 sequences, with 5% to 6.5% as singletons. Sequenced: PBMCs. Every receptor here comes from a human donor in good health (CMV status not recorded). Some clones in this sample may be carry-over from other donors' samples.

Ten or more counts support this clonotype. V usage is TRBV7-2 and J usage is TRBJ2-1; TRBD2 aligns across 11 bases. Germline V lookup: CDR1 SGHTA, CDR2 FQGNSA. This CDR3 contains 14 residues. J was trimmed by 10 bases and V by 4 bases; bases with no gene match: 6. The CDR3 DNA sequence: TGTGCCAGCAGCTCTAGCGGGGGGTGGGCGGAGCAGTTCTTC. It is translated as CASSSSGGWAEQFF.

This clonotype has ten or more counts. The chain recombines TRBV2 with TRBJ2-7; TRBD1 matches 10 bases. Germline lookup yields CDR1 SNHLY and CDR2 FYNNEI. This CDR3 has 15 amino acids. The V gene end was trimmed by 6 bases and the J gene end by 0 bases; junction bases not matched to a gene: 5. CDR3 DNA sequence: TGTGCCAGCAGGAAGACAGGGGGCTCCTCCTACGAGCAGTACTTC. This codes for CASRKTGGSSYEQYF.

The rearrangement links TRBV29-1 to TRBJ2-3; D is perhaps TRBD2 (6 bases). The V gene's germline CDR1 is SQVTM and CDR2 ANQGSEA. The length of the CDR3 is 16 residues. Trimming took 0 bases from V and 0 from J, leaving 13 bases between them. The DNA of the CDR3 is TGCAGCGTTGAAGATCGGGACTCAACTAGCACAGATACGCAGTATTTT. It is translated as CSVEDRDSTSTDTQYF.

The chain carries TRBV20-1 and TRBJ2-3; tentatively, D is TRBD2 (6 bases). V shed 0 bases and J shed 6 bases, with 16 bases lying between them. Per the germline V gene, CDR1 is DFQATT and CDR2 is SNEGSKA (reference sequence). CDR3 length equals 15 residues. The CDR3 DNA reads TGCAGTGCTAGAGATATCGGCACTAGCATGGATACGCAGTATTTT. Translated: CSARDIGTSMDTQYF.

This clonotype was recorded at least ten times. The rearrangement uses TRBV7-7 and TRBJ1-4, with D uncertain. The CDR3 is 13 residues long. V gave up 5 bases and J gave up 5 bases, with 9 bases separating them. The germline V gene encodes CDR1 SSHAT and CDR2 FNYEAQ (reference sequence). Here the CDR3 DNA reads TGTGCCAGCAGCCCCAGACCCAATGAAAAACTGTTTTTT. Protein product: CASSPRPNEKLFF. The whole variable domain, remainder taken from reference TRBV7-7 and TRBJ1-4, is GAGVSQSPRYKVTKRGQDVTLRCDPISSHATLYWYQQALGQGPEFLTYFNYEAQPDKSGLPSDRFSAERPEGSISTLTIQRTEQRDSAMYRCASSPRPNEKLFFGSGTQLSVL.

This clonotype showed up many times. V and J are TRBV7-2 and TRBJ2-5; TRBD1 matches at 10 bases. CDR3 size: 15 residues. CDR1 and CDR2 from the germline V gene are SGHTA and FQGNSA. With V trimmed by 5 bases and J by 3 bases, 6 bases remained unmatched. CDR3 in DNA: TGTGCCAGCAGCCGACAGGGGGCGCGGGAAGAGACCCAGTACTTC. Protein: CASSRQGAREETQYF.

This clonotype was recorded many times. The CDR3, as DNA: TGTGCCACCAGCAGAGATTATCGAGATTCCGAAGCTTTCTTT. This encodes CATSRDYRDSEAFF. The V gene is TRBV15, the J gene TRBJ1-1; D uncertain. Germline V CDR1 and CDR2: LNHNV, YYDKDF (reference sequence). This CDR3 is 14 amino acids long. The V end lost 0 bases, the J end lost 8 bases, and 13 bases lay between the germline ends.

This clonotype has at least ten counts. The rearrangement uses TRBV2 and TRBJ1-1, with D tentatively TRBD1 (5 bases). CDR1 is SNHLY and CDR2 is FYNNEI in the germline V gene. The CDR3 covers 14 residues. Deletions cut 6 bases from V and 8 bases from J, with 19 bases between. CDR3 residues: CASRGGGPSHEAFF. The CDR3 DNA reads as TGTGCCAGCAGGGGGGGTGGTCCAAGTCACGAAGCTTTCTTT.

The rearrangement links TRBV28 to TRBJ2-2; D unresolved. V gave up 2 bases and J gave up 3 bases, with 13 bases separating them. The CDR3 sequence is 16 residues long. CDR1 and CDR2 (germline): MDHEN, SYDVKM. The CDR3 is CASSLHANKDTGELFF. As DNA, the CDR3 is TGTGCCAGCAGTTTACACGCCAACAAAGACACCGGGGAGCTGTTTTTT.

This clonotype was detected only a few times. The chain combines TRBV4-2 with TRBJ2-5, with no clear D. The CDR3 is 15 amino acids. Germline V gene lookup returns CDR1 LGHNA and CDR2 YNFKEQ. Trimming took 2 bases from V and 2 from J, leaving 12 bases between them. This chain's CDR3 is CASSQSRNSQETQYF. The CDR3 coding sequence is TGTGCCAGCAGCCAAAGTAGGAATTCTCAAGAGACCCAGTACTTC.

This clonotype was seen many times. The chain is built from TRBV7-2 and TRBJ1-1; D gene ambiguous. The CDR3 is 12 residues long. Per germline, CDR1 SGHTA and CDR2 FQGNSA. Trimming took off 4 bases at V and 3 bases at J, with 6 bases between the two ends. This chain's CDR3 is CASSSWDTEAFF. In nucleotides, the CDR3 is TGTGCCAGCAGCTCGTGGGACACTGAAGCTTTCTTT.

This clonotype was counted at least ten times. This chain uses TRBV11-2 with TRBJ1-1; weak D call: TRBD1 (5 bases). Trimming removed 2 bases from V and 2 bases from J, with 12 bases in between. The CDR3 has 15 residues. The V gene's germline CDR1 is SGHAT and CDR2 FQNNGV. DNA of the CDR3: TGTGCCAGCAGCTTAATGGGGCGACCTAACACTGAAGCTTTCTTT. Translating it yields CASSLMGRPNTEAFF.

This chain links TRBV28 with TRBJ2-3; no definite D call. The ends were cut back, 5 bases at V and 5 bases at J, with 8 bases in the middle. Germline values: CDR1 MDHEN, CDR2 SYDVKM. The CDR3 extends over 12 amino acids. CDR3 residues: CASSQQVDTQYF. CDR3 DNA: TGTGCCAGCAGTCAACAAGTAGATACGCAGTATTTT.

Many counts were recorded for this clonotype. The V gene is TRBV5-6, the J gene TRBJ1-1; D might be TRBD1 (6 bases). The CDR3 runs to 15 residues. Trimming stripped 7 bases from V and 0 bases from J, with 16 bases between. The germline V gene has CDR1 SGHDT and CDR2 YYEEEE. The CDR3 sequence is CASENGGALNTEAFF. The CDR3 region has the DNA TGTGCCAGCGAAAACGGGGGGGCTCTGAACACTGAAGCTTTCTTT. Together with reference TRBV5-6 and TRBJ1-1, the CDR3 gives the full variable domain: DAGVTQSPTHLIKTRGQQVTLRCSPKSGHDTVSWYQQALGQGPQFIFQYYEEEERQRGNFPDRFSGHQFPNYSSELNVNALLLGDSALYLCASENGGALNTEAFFGQGTRLTVV.

This clonotype occurred many times. This CDR3 is CASSFAHRGSLEFF. Here the CDR3 DNA reads TGTGCCAGCAGCTTCGCACACCGGGGGAGCCTGGAGTTCTTC. V is TRBV11-2 and J is TRBJ2-1; D perhaps matches TRBD2 (6 bases). With 3 bases removed from V and 14 bases from J, the gap between germline ends came to 20 bases. The germline CDR1 and CDR2 sequences are SGHAT and FQNNGV. The CDR3 length is 14 residues.

This clonotype was seen repeatedly, ten times or more. The chain recombines TRBV7-2 with TRBJ1-1; D ambiguous. V was cut by 3 bases and J by 1 base, with 9 bases left in between. Per the germline V gene, CDR1 is SGHTA and CDR2 is FQGNSA. This CDR3 contains 14 residues. In nucleotides, the CDR3 is TGTGCCAGCAGCTTTTTGTCCTGGAACACTGAAGCTTTCTTT. Translation: CASSFLSWNTEAFF.

This clonotype was detected ten times or more. This sequence joins TRBV6-6 and TRBJ2-1; tentatively, D is TRBD1 or TRBD2 (6 bases each). Germline CDR1 and CDR2: MNHNY and SVGAGI (reference sequence). This CDR3 contains 17 residues. V dropped 0 bases and J dropped 3 bases, with 15 bases sitting between them. The CDR3 loop is CASSYSGLRGVYNEQFF. Written as DNA, the CDR3 is TGTGCCAGCAGTTACTCAGGTTTAAGGGGGGTCTACAATGAGCAGTTCTTC.

This clonotype was found many times. This chain links TRBV7-9 with TRBJ2-5; possible D gene TRBD1, 6 bases. Germline-derived CDR1 and CDR2 are SEHNR and FQNEAQ (reference sequence). Trimming left V 3 bases short and J 6 bases short, with 14 bases between. This CDR3 comprises 14 residues. CDR3: CASSFRDNGKTQYF. CDR3 bases: TGTGCCAGCAGCTTCCGGGACAATGGCAAGACCCAGTACTTC. The full variable domain, with the rest looked up from reference TRBV7-9 and TRBJ2-5, is DTGVSQNPRHKITKRGQNVTFRCDPISEHNRLYWYRQTLGQGPEFLTYFQNEAQLEKSRLLSDRFSAERPKGSFSTLEIQRTEQGDSAMYLCASSFRDNGKTQYFGPGTRLLVL.

This clonotype was counted ten times or more. The V call is TRBV11-2, the J call TRBJ2-7; D possibly uses TRBD1 or TRBD2 (5 bases each). CDR3 size: 14 residues. V lost 1 base, J lost 5 bases, and 12 bases lay in between. The germline gives CDR1 SGHAT, CDR2 FQNNGV. The CDR3: CASSLVGVSNEQYF. In nucleotides, the CDR3 is TGTGCCAGCAGCTTAGTGGGGGTTAGCAACGAGCAGTACTTC.

This clonotype was seen many times. V usage is TRBV11-2 and J usage is TRBJ1-1; D is ambiguous. Trimming stripped 1 base from V and 10 bases from J, with 16 bases between. The CDR3 covers 14 residues. The germline V gene has CDR1 SGHAT and CDR2 FQNNGV. This CDR3 reads CASSLVSGEFGAFF. In nucleotides, the CDR3 is TGTGCCAGCAGCTTAGTGTCCGGGGAATTTGGAGCTTTCTTT.

This clonotype has a count of ten or more. This chain uses TRBV9 with TRBJ1-1; the match to TRBD1 covers 8 bases. Germline V gene sequence: CDR1 SGDLS, CDR2 YYNGEE. CDR3 length equals 16 residues. Unmatched junction bases numbered 10, after V lost 2 bases and J lost 4 bases. CDR3 in amino acids: CASSVQGAPDVTEAFF. DNA of the CDR3: TGTGCCAGCAGCGTCCAGGGGGCTCCGGATGTCACTGAAGCTTTCTTT.